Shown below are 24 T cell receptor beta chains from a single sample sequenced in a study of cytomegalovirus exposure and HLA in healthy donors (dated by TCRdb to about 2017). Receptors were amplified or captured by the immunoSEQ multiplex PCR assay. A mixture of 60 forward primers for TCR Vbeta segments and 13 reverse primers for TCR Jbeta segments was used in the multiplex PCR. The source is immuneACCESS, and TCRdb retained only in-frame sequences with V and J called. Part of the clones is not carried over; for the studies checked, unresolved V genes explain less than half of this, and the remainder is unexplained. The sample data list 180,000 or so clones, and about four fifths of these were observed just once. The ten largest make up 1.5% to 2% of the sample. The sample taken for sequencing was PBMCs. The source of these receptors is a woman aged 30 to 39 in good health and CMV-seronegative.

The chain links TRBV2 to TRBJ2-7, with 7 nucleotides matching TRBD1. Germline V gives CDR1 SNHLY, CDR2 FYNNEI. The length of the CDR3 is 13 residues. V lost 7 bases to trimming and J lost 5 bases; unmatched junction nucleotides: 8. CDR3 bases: TGTGCCAGCACCGAACAGGGGTTCAACGAGCAGTACTTC. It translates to CASTEQGFNEQYF.

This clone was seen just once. CDR3 in amino acids: CASSYSRELNTGELFF. CDR3 sequence (DNA): TGTGCCAGCAGTTACTCGAGAGAACTGAACACCGGGGAGCTGTTTTTT. The chain uses TRBV6-6 and TRBJ2-2, with D hard to call. The CDR3 has 16 amino acids. Germline V gene lookup returns CDR1 MNHNY and CDR2 SVGAGI (reference sequence). V lost 0 bases and J lost 1, with 9 bases in between.

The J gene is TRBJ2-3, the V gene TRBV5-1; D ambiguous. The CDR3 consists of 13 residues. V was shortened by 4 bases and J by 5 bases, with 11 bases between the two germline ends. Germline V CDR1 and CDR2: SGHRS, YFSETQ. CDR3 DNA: TGCGCCAGCAGCCTTATATCGGGAGATACGCAGTATTTT. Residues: CASSLISGDTQYF.

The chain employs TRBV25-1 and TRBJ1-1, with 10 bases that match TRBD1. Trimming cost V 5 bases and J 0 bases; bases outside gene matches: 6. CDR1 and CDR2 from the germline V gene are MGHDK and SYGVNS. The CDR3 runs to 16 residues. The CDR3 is CASSSSTGGLNTEAFF. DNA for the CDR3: TGTGCCAGCAGTTCGTCGACAGGGGGCCTGAACACTGAAGCTTTCTTT.

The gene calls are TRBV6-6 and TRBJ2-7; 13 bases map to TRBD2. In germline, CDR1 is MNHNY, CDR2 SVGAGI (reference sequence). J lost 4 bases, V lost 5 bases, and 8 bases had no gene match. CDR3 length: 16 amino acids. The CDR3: CASSTQLAGGPYEQYF. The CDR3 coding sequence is TGTGCCAGCAGTACCCAACTAGCGGGGGGGCCTTACGAGCAGTACTTC.

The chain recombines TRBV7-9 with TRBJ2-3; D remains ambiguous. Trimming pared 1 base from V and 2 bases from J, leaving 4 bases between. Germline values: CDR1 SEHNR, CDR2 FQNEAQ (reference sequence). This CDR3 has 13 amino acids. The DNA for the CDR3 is TGTGCCAGCAGCTTAGGAGACACAGATACGCAGTATTTT. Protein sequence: CASSLGDTDTQYF.

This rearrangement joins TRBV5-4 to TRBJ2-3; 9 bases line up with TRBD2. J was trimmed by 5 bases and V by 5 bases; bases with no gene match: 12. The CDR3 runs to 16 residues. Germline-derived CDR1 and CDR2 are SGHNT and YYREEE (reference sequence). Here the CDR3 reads CASRPGLSSGEDTQYF. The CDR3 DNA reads TGTGCCAGCAGACCCGGGCTGTCTAGCGGGGAAGATACGCAGTATTTT.

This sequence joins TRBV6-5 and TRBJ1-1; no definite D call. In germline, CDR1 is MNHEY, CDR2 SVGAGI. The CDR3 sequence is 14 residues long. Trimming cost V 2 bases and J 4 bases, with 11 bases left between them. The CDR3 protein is CASSYGGLGTEAFF. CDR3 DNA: TGTGCCAGCAGTTACGGAGGGCTGGGCACTGAAGCTTTCTTT.

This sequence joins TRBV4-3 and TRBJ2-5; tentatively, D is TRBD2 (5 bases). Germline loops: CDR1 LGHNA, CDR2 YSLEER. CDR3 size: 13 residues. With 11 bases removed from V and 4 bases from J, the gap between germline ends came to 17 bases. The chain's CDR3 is CAGGSNFGETQYF. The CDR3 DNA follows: TGCGCCGGCGGGTCCAACTTCGGAGAGACCCAGTACTTC.

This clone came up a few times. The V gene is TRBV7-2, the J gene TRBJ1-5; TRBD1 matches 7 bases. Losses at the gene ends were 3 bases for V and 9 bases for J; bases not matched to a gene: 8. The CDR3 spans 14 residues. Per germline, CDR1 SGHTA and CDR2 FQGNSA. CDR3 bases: TGTGCCAGCAGCTTCGATAGGGACAGCCTGCCCCAGCATTTT. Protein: CASSFDRDSLPQHF. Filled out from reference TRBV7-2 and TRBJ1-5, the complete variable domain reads GAGVSQSPSNKVTEKGKDVELRCDPISGHTALYWYRQSLGQGLEFLIYFQGNSAPDKSGLPSDRFSAERTGGSVSTLTIQRTQQEDSAVYLCASSFDRDSLPQHFGDGTRLSIL.

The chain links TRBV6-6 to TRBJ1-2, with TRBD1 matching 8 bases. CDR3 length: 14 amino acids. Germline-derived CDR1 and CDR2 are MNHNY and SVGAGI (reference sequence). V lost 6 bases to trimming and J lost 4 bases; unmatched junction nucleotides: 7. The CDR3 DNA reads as TGTGCCAGCAGGCAGACAGGGGAGATCTATGGCTACACCTTC. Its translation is CASRQTGEIYGYTF.

CDR3 sequence: CASSSDRPYTF. The CDR3 DNA is TGTGCCAGCAGCTCGGACAGACCTTACACCTTC. The rearrangement uses TRBV7-9 and TRBJ1-2, with D possibly matching TRBD1 (6 bases). Germline V gives CDR1 SEHNR, CDR2 FQNEAQ (reference sequence). The CDR3 has 11 residues. V lost 4 bases and J 11 bases, leaving 11 bases between the germline ends.

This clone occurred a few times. The CDR3 loop is CASSGQPARNTEAFF. CDR3 DNA: TGTGCCAGTAGTGGGCAGCCCGCCCGGAACACTGAAGCTTTCTTT. This chain links TRBV19 with TRBJ1-1; no firm D call. In germline, CDR1 is LNHDA, CDR2 SQIVND (reference sequence). CDR3 length equals 15 residues. The V gene lost 5 bases and the J gene lost 1 base, with 14 bases spanning the gap.

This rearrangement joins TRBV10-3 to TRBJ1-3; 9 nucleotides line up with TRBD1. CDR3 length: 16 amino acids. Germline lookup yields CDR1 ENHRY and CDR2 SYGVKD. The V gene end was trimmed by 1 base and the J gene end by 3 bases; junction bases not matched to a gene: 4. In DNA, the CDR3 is TGTGCCATCAGTGAGTACCGGGACAGGGATGGAAACACCATATATTTT. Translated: CAISEYRDRDGNTIYF.

The CDR3, as DNA: TGCGCCAGCAGTGAGCGACTAGCGGGTTCCTACGAGCAGTACTTC. This gives the protein CASSERLAGSYEQYF. V is TRBV10-2 and J is TRBJ2-7; 10 nucleotides line up with TRBD2. The CDR3 loop spans 15 amino acids. The V gene end was trimmed by 2 bases and the J gene end by 1 base; junction bases not matched to a gene: 2. From germline, CDR1 is WSHSY and CDR2 SAAADI.

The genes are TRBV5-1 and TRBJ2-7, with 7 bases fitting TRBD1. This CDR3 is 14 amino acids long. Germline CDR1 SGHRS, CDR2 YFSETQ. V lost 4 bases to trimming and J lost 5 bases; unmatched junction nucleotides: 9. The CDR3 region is CASSRDSSGDEQYF. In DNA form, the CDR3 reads TGCGCCAGCAGCAGGGACAGTTCAGGGGACGAGCAGTACTTC.

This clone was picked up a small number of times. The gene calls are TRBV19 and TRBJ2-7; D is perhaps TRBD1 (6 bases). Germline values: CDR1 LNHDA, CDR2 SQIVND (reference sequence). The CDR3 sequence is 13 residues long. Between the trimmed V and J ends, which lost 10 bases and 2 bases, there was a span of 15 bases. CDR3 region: CAKTVRGTYEQYF. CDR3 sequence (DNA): TGTGCCAAGACAGTCAGGGGTACCTACGAGCAGTACTTC.

CDR3 in amino acids: CASSVDSNYGYTF. DNA for the CDR3: TGTGCCAGCAGCGTAGACAGCAATTATGGCTACACCTTC. J is TRBJ1-2 and V is TRBV6-1; tentative D call: TRBD1 (5 bases). Germline CDR1 MNHNS, CDR2 SASEGT. CDR3 length equals 13 residues. V lost 6 bases to trimming and J lost 5 bases, with 13 bases between them.

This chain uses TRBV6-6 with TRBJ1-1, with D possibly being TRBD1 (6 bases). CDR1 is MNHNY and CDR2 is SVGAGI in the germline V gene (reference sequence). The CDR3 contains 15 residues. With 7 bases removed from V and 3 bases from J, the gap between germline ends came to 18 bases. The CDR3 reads CASTYGGQGYTEAFF. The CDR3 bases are TGTGCCAGCACCTACGGGGGGCAGGGGTACACTGAAGCTTTCTTT.

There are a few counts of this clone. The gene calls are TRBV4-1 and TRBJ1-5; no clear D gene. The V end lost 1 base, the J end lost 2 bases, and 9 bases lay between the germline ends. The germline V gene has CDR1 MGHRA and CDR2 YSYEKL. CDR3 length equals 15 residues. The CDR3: CASSQAGIGNQPQHF. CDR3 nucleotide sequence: TGCGCCAGCAGCCAAGCGGGAATCGGCAATCAGCCCCAGCATTTT.

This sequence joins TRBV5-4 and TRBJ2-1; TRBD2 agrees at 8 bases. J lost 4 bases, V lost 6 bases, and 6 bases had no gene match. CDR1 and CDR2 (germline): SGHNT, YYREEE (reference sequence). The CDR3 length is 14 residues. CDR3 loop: CASKERGGYNEQFF. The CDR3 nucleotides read TGTGCCAGCAAGGAGCGCGGGGGGTACAATGAGCAGTTCTTC.

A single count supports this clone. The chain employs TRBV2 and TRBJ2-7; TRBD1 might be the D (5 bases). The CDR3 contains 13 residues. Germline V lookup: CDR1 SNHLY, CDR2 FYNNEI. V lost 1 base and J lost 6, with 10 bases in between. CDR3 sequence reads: CASSEEGATEQYF. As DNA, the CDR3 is TGTGCCAGCAGTGAAGAAGGGGCCACCGAGCAGTACTTC.

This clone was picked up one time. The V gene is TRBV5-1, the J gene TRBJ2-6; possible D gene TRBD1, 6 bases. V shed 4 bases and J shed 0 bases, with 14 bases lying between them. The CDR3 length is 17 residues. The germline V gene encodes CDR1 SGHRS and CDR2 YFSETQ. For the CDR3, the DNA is TGCGCCAGCAGCACTGGACAGACCGCCTCTGGGGCCAACGTCCTGACTTTC. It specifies CASSTGQTASGANVLTF.

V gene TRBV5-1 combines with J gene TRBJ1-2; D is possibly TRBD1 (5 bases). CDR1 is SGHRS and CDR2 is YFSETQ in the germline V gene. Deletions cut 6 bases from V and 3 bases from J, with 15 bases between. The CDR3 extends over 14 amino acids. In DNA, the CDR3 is TGCGCCAGCACCCCAGCGGGGGTGGACTATGGCTACACCTTC. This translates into CASTPAGVDYGYTF.